These T cell receptor beta chains were read from a single sample in a study of cytomegalovirus exposure and HLA in healthy donors. Measured with immunoSEQ multiplex PCR; TCRdb has only the in-frame clones, and not every one. Altogether 100,000 to 150,000 clones are present, 78% being singletons, with the ten largest covering roughly 6.3%. Sample: PBMCs. These receptors were obtained from a middle-aged woman in good health and CMV-seronegative. Each CDR3 is given with its conserved first and last residue. A D gene is named only where the DNA matches it firmly. Size is omitted from some rows. Given values are once, few, many or a class for expanded clones.

d_call: NA
v_call: TRBV7-6
clone_size: NA
cdr3_length: 15
j_call: TRBJ2-4
cdr3_aa: CASSLGGGSKNIQYF
cdr3_nt: TGTGCCAGCAGCTTGGGGGGTGGGTCCAAAAACATTCAGTACTTC

d_call: NA
v_call: TRBV6-1
clone_size: NA
cdr3_length: 13
j_call: TRBJ1-1
cdr3_aa: CASRLTGDTEAFF
cdr3_nt: TGTGCCAGCAGGTTAACCGGTGACACTGAAGCTTTCTTT

d_call: NA
v_call: TRBV7-8
clone_size: NA
cdr3_length: 15
j_call: TRBJ1-1
cdr3_aa: CASSKSHRVGTEAFF
cdr3_nt: TGTGCCAGCAGCAAGAGCCACAGGGTCGGGACTGAAGCTTTCTTT

d_call: TRBD1
v_call: TRBV6-6
clone_size: NA
cdr3_length: 14
j_call: TRBJ1-4
cdr3_aa: CASSYSDREVQLFF
cdr3_nt: TGTGCCAGCAGTTACTCGGACAGGGAGGTGCAGCTGTTTTTT

d_call: NA
v_call: TRBV7-3
clone_size: NA
cdr3_length: 15
j_call: TRBJ2-6
cdr3_aa: CASSLQGAGANVLTF
cdr3_nt: TGTGCCAGCAGCTTACAGGGTGCTGGGGCCAACGTCCTGACTTTC

d_call: NA
v_call: TRBV7-2
clone_size: NA
cdr3_length: 13
j_call: TRBJ1-2
cdr3_aa: CASSLDSNYGYTF
cdr3_nt: TGTGCCAGCAGCCTTGACAGTAACTATGGCTACACCTTC

d_call: NA
v_call: TRBV5-1
clone_size: few
cdr3_length: 16
j_call: TRBJ2-1
cdr3_aa: CASSLNLGLANNEQFF
cdr3_nt: TGCGCCAGCAGCTTGAATCTGGGACTGGCAAACAATGAGCAGTTCTTC

d_call: TRBD1
v_call: TRBV9
clone_size: NA
cdr3_length: 14
j_call: TRBJ2-2
cdr3_aa: CASSALTGAGELFF
cdr3_nt: TGTGCCAGCAGCGCTCTCACAGGGGCCGGGGAGCTGTTTTTT

d_call: TRBD1
v_call: TRBV10-2
clone_size: NA
cdr3_length: 16
j_call: TRBJ1-5
cdr3_aa: CASSDHTGGGRQPQHF
cdr3_nt: TGCGCCAGCAGTGACCACACAGGGGGGGGACGGCAGCCCCAGCATTTT

d_call: TRBD2
v_call: TRBV5-5
clone_size: NA
cdr3_length: 15
j_call: TRBJ2-1
cdr3_aa: CASSYLAGVGYEQFF
cdr3_nt: TGTGCCAGCAGCTACCTAGCGGGAGTTGGGTATGAGCAGTTCTTC